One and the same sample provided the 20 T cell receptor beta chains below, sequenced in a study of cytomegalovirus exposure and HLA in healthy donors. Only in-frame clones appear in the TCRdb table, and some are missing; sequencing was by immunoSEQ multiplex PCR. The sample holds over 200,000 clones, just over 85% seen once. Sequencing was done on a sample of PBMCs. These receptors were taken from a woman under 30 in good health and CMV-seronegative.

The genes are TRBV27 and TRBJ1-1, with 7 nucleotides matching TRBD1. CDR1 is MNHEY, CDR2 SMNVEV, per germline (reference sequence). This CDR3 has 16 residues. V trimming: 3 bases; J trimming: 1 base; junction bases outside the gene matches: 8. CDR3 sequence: CASSLLWDSENTEAFF. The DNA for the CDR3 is TGTGCCAGCAGTTTGCTTTGGGACAGTGAGAACACTGAAGCTTTCTTT.

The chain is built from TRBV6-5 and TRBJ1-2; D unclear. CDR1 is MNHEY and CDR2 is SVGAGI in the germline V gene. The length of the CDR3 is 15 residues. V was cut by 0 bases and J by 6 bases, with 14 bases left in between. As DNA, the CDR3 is TGTGCCAGCAGTTACTCTACCTCAGCGGTTAATGGCTACACCTTC. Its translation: CASSYSTSAVNGYTF.

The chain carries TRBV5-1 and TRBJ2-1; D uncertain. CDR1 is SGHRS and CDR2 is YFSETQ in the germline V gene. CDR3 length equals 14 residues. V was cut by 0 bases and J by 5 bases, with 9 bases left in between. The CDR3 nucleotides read TGCGCCAGCAGCTTGGGACCACAGAACAATGAGCAGTTCTTC. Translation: CASSLGPQNNEQFF. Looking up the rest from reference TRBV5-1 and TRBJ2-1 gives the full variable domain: KAGVTQTPRYLIKTRGQQVTLSCSPISGHRSVSWYQQTPGQGLQFLFEYFSETQRNKGNFPGRFSGRQFSNSRSEMNVSTLELGDSALYLCASSLGPQNNEQFFGPGTRLTVL.

The CDR3 DNA follows: TGTGCCAGCAGTTCCTTGACTAGCGCCTTCACAGATACGCAGTATTTT. It is translated as CASSSLTSAFTDTQYF. The rearrangement joins TRBV27 to TRBJ2-3, with 8 bases lining up with TRBD2. Germline V lookup: CDR1 MNHEY, CDR2 SMNVEV (reference sequence). V lost 4 bases to trimming and J lost 2 bases; unmatched junction nucleotides: 8. The CDR3 runs 16 residues.

This CDR3 reads CASLAPANTEAFF. The CDR3 DNA is TGTGCCAGTCTAGCTCCAGCGAACACTGAAGCTTTCTTT. The V gene is TRBV14, the J gene TRBJ1-1; no clear D. This CDR3 has 13 amino acids. Germline assignment: CDR1 SGHDN and CDR2 FVKESK. Trimming took off 9 bases at V and 1 base at J, with 12 bases between the two ends.

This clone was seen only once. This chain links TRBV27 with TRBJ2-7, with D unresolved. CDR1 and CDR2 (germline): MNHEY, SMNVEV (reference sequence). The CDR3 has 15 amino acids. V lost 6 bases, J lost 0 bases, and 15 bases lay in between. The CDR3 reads CASSQSADLSYEQYF. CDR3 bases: TGTGCCAGCAGCCAGAGCGCCGACCTCTCCTACGAGCAGTACTTC.

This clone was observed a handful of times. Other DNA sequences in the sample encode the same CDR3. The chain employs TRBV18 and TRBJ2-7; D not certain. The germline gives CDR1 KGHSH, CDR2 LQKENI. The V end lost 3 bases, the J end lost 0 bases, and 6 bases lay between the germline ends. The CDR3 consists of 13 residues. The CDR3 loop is CASSPSSSYEQYF. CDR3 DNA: TGTGCCAGCTCACCCTCGAGCTCCTACGAGCAGTACTTC.

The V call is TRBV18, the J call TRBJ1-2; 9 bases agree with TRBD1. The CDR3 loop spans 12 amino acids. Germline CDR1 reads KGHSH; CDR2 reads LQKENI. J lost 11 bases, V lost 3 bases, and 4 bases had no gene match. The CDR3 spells CASSPGQGLYTF. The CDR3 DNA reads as TGTGCCAGCTCACCGGGACAGGGTCTTTACACCTTC.

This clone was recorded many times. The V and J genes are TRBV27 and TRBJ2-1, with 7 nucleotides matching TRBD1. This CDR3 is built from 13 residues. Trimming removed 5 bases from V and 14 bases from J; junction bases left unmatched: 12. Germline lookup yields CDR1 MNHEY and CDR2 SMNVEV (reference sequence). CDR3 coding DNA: TGTGCCAGCAGTGTCAACCGGGACAGAGGAGAGTTCTTC. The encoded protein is CASSVNRDRGEFF.

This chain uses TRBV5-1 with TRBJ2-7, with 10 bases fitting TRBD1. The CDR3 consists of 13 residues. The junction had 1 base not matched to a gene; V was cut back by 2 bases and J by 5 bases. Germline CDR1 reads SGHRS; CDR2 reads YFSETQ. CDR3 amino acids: CASSFDRGHEQYF. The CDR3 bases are TGCGCCAGCAGCTTCGACAGGGGGCACGAGCAGTACTTC.

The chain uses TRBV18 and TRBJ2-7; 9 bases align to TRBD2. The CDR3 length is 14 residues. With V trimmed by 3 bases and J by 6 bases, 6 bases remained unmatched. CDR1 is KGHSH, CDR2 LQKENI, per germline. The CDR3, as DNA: TGTGCCAGCTCACCGGGACTAGCTGCCGCCGAGCAGTACTTC. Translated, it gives CASSPGLAAAEQYF.

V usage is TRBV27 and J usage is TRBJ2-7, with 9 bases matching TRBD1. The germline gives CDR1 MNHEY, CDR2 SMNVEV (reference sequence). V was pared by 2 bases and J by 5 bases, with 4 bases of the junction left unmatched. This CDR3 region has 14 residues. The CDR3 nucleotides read TGTGCCAGCAGTTTACTTACAGGGGGCCACGAGCAGTACTTC. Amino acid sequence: CASSLLTGGHEQYF.

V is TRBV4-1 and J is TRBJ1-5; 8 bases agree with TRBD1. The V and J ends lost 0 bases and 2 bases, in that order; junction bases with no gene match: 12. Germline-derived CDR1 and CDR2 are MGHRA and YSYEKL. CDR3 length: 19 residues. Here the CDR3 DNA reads TGCGCCAGCAGCCAAGATCAATGGGCAGGGGGCGTCGGCAATCAGCCCCAGCATTTT. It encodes CASSQDQWAGGVGNQPQHF.

In nucleotides, the CDR3 is TGCAGCGTCCGCCGATTTGGGGGCGGGGGACCTACGAAGCAGTACTTC. Translated, it gives CSVRRFGGGGPTKQYF. The chain links TRBV29-1 to TRBJ2-7; a possible D gene is TRBD2 (7 bases). The CDR3 is 16 residues long. Trimming shortened V by 6 bases and J by 8 bases, and 29 bases separated the two germline ends. Germline lookup yields CDR1 SQVTM and CDR2 ANQGSEA.

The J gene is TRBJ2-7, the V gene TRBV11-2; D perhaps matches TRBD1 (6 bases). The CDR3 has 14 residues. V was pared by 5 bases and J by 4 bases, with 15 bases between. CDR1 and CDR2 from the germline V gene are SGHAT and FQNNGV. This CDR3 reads CASSPPQGIYEQYF. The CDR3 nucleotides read TGTGCCAGCAGCCCCCCCCAGGGGATTTACGAGCAGTACTTC. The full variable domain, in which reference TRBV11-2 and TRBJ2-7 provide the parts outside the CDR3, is EAGVAQSPRYKIIEKRQSVAFWCNPISGHATLYWYQQILGQGPKLLIQFQNNGVVDDSQLPKDRFSAERLKGVDSTLKIQPAKLEDSAVYLCASSPPQGIYEQYFGPGTRLTVT.

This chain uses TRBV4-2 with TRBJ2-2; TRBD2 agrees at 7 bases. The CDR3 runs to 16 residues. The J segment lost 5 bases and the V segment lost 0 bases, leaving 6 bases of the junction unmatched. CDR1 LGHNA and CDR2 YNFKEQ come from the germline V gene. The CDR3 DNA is TGTGCCAGCAGCCAAGACGGGGGGAGGGAGACCGGGGAGCTGTTTTTT. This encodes CASSQDGGRETGELFF.

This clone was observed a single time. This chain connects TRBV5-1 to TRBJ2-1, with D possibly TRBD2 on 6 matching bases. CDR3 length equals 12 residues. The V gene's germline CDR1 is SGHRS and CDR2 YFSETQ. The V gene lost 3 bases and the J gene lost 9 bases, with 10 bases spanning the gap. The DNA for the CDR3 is TGCGCCAGCAGCTCGACGGGGGTTGAGCAGTTCTTC. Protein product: CASSSTGVEQFF.

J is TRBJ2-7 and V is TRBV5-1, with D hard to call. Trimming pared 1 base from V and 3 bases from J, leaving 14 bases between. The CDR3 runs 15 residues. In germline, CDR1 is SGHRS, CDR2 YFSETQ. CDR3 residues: CASSLLLDGSYEQYF. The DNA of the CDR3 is TGCGCCAGCAGCTTGCTCCTAGATGGAAGCTACGAGCAGTACTTC. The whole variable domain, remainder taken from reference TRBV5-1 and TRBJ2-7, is KAGVTQTPRYLIKTRGQQVTLSCSPISGHRSVSWYQQTPGQGLQFLFEYFSETQRNKGNFPGRFSGRQFSNSRSEMNVSTLELGDSALYLCASSLLLDGSYEQYFGPGTRLTVT.

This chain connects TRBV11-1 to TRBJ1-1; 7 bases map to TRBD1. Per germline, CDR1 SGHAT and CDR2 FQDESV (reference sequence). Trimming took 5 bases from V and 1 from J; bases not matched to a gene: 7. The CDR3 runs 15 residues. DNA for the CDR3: TGTGCCAGCAGCCTTCGGGACAGTCCGAACACTGAAGCTTTCTTT. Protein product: CASSLRDSPNTEAFF.

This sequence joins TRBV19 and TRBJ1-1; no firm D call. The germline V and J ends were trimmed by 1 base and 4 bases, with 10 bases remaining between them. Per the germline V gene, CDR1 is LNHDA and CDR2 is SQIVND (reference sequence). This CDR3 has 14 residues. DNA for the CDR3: TGTGCCAGTAGTATAGGGTTCGGGGTCACTGAAGCTTTCTTT. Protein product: CASSIGFGVTEAFF.